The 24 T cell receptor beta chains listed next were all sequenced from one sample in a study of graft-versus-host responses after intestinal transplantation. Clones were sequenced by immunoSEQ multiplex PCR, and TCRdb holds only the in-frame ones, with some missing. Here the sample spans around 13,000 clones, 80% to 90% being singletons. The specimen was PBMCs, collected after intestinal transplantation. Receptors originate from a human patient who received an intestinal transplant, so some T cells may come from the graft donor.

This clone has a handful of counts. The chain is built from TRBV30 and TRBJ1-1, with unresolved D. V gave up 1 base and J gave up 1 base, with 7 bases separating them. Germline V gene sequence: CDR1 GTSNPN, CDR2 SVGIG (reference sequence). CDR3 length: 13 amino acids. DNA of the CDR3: TGTGCCTGGAGTGGACACCCGAACACTGAAGCTTTCTTT. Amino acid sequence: CAWSGHPNTEAFF.

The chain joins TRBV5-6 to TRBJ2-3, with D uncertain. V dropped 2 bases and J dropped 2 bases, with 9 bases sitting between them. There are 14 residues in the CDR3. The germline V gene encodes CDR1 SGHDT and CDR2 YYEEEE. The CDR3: CASSFGRSTDTQYF. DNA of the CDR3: TGTGCCAGCAGCTTCGGGCGGTCCACAGATACGCAGTATTTT.

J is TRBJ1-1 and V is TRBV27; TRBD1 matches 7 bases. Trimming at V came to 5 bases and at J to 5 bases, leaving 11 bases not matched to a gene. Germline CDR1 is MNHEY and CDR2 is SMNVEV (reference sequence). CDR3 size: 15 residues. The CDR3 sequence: CASSPLKGAGTEAFF. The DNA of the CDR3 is TGTGCCAGCAGTCCCCTAAAGGGGGCAGGGACTGAAGCTTTCTTT.

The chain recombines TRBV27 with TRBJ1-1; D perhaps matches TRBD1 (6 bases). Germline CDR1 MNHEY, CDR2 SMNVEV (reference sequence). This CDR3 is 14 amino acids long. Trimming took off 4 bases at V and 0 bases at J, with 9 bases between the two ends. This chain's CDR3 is CASSSRGVNTEAFF. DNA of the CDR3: TGTGCCAGCAGTTCGAGGGGGGTGAACACTGAAGCTTTCTTT.

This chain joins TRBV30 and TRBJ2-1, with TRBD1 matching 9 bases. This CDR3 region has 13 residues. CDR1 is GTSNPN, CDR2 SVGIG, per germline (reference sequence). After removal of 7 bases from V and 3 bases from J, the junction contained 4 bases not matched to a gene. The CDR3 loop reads CASWTGDYNEQFF. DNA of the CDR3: TGTGCCTCCTGGACAGGGGACTACAATGAGCAGTTCTTC.

The CDR3 DNA reads TGTGCCAGCAGAACCCAGGACAATGAGCAGTTCTTC. It codes for CASRTQDNEQFF. The gene calls are TRBV27 and TRBJ2-1; no clear D gene. This CDR3 is 12 amino acids long. Germline values: CDR1 MNHEY, CDR2 SMNVEV (reference sequence). Trimming took off 6 bases at V and 5 bases at J, with 8 bases between the two ends.

The DNA for the CDR3 is TGCAGTGGGGGGCCTGATGAAAAACTGTTTTTT. Amino acid sequence: CSGGPDEKLFF. The V call is TRBV20-1, the J call TRBJ1-4, with D tentatively TRBD1 (6 bases). Trimming stripped 7 bases from V and 6 bases from J, with 9 bases between. Per germline, CDR1 DFQATT and CDR2 SNEGSKA (reference sequence). This CDR3 has 11 residues.

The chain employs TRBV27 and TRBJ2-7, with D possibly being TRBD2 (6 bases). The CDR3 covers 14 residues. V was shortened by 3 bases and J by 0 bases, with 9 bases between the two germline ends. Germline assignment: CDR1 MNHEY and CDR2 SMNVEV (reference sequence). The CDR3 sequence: CASSFSGYSYEQYF. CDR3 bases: TGTGCCAGCAGTTTCAGCGGGTACTCCTACGAGCAGTACTTC.

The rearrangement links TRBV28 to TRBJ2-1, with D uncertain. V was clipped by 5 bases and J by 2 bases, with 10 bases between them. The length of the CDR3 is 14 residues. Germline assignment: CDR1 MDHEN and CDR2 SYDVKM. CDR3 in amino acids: CASSIPYAYNEQFF. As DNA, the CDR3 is TGTGCCAGCAGTATTCCTTACGCCTACAATGAGCAGTTCTTC.

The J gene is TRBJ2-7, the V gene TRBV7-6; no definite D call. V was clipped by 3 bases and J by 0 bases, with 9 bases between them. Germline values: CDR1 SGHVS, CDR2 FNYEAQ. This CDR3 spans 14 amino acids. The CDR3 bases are TGTGCCAGCAGCTTGGCCGGGCCCTCCTACGAGCAGTACTTC. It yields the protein CASSLAGPSYEQYF.

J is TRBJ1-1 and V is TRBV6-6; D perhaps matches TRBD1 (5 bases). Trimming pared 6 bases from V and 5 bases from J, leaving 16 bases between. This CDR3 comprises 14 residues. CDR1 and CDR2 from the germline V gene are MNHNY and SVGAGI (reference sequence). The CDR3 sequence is CASSHVMGGTEAFF. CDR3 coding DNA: TGTGCCAGCAGCCACGTCATGGGGGGTACTGAAGCTTTCTTT.

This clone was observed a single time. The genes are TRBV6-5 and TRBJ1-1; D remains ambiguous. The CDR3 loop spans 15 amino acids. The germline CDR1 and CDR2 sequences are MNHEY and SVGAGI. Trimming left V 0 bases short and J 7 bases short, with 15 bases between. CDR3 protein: CASSYSLRAAYEAFF. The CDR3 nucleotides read TGTGCCAGCAGTTACTCGCTTAGGGCGGCCTATGAAGCTTTCTTT.

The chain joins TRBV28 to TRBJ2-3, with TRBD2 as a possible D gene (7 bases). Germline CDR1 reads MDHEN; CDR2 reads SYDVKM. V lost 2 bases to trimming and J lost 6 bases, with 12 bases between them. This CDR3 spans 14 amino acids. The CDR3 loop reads CASSLGGAGDTQYF. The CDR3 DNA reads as TGTGCCAGCAGTTTAGGGGGGGCTGGTGATACGCAGTATTTT.

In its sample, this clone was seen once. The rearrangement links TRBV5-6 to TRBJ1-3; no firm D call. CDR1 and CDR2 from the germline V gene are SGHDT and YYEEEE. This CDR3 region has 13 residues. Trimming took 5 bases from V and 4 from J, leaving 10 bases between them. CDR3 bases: TGTGCCAGCAGGACGGCGTCCGGAAACACCATATATTTT. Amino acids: CASRTASGNTIYF.

The CDR3 reads CASKRQAKSYEQYF. CDR3 DNA: TGTGCCAGTAAGAGACAGGCAAAATCCTACGAGCAGTACTTC. This rearrangement joins TRBV19 to TRBJ2-7, with D perhaps TRBD1 (6 bases). V gave up 7 bases and J gave up 1 base, with 14 bases separating them. CDR3 size: 14 residues. The germline V gene encodes CDR1 LNHDA and CDR2 SQIVND (reference sequence).

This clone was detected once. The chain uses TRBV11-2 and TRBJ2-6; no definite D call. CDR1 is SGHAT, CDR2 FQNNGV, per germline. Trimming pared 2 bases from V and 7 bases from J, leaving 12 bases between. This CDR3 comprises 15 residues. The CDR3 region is CASSLSWDAANVLTF. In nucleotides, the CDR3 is TGTGCCAGCAGCTTAAGCTGGGATGCAGCCAACGTCCTGACTTTC.

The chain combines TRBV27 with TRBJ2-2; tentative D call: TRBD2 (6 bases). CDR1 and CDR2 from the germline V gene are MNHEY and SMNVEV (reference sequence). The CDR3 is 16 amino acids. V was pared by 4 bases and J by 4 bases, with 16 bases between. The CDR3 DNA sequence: TGTGCCAGCAGTTCAATCAGGCTGGAGGGCACCGGGGAGCTGTTTTTT. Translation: CASSSIRLEGTGELFF.

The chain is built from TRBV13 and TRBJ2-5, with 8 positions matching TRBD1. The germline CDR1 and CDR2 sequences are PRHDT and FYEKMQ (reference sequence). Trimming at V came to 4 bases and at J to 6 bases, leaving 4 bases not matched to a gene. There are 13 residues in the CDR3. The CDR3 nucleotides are TGTGCCAGCAGCTCCAGGGGGCAGAAGACCCAGTACTTC. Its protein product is CASSSRGQKTQYF.

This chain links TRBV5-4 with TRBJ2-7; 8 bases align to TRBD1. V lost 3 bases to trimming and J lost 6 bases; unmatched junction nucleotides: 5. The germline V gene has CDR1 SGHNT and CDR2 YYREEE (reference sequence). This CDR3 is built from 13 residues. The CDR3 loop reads CASSSGTGGEQYF. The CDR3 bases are TGTGCCAGCAGCTCTGGGACAGGTGGCGAGCAGTACTTC.

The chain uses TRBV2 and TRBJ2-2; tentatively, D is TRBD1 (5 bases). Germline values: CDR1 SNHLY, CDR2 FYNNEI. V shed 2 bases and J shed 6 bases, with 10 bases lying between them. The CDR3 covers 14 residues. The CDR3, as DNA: TGTGCCAGCAGTGAAACAGGACGGGCCGGGGAGCTGTTTTTT. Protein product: CASSETGRAGELFF.

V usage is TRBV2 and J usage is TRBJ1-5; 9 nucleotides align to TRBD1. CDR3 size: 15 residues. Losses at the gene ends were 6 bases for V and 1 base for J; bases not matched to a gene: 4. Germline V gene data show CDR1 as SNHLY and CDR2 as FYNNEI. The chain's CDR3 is CASRMDRGSNQPQHF. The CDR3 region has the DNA TGTGCCAGCAGAATGGACAGGGGAAGCAATCAGCCCCAGCATTTT.

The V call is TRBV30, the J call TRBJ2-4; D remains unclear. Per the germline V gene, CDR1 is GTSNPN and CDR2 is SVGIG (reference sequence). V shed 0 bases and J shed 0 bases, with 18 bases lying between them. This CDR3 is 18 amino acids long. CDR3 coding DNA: TGTGCCTGGAGTGTACCCCCTGGGCAGGCCCTAGCCAAAAACATTCAGTACTTC. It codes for CAWSVPPGQALAKNIQYF.

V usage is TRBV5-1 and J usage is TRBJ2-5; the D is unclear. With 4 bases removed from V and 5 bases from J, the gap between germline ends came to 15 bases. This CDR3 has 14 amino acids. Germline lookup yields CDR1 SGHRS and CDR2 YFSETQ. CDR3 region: CASSPGWRSETQYF. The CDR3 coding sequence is TGCGCCAGCAGCCCTGGCTGGCGTTCCGAGACCCAGTACTTC.

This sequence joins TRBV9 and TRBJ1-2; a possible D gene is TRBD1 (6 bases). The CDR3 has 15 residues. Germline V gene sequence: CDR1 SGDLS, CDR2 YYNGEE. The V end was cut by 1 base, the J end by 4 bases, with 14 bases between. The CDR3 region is CASSVTPRTVYGYTF. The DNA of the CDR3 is TGTGCCAGCAGCGTAACCCCGCGGACAGTCTATGGCTACACCTTC.